This entry concerns a single TCR beta chain. The antigen is undetermined. This CDR3 is 17 amino acids long. Germline V gene lookup returns CDR1 SGHRS and CDR2 YFSETQ. V lost 4 bases and J 0 bases, leaving 18 bases between the germline ends. This entry is derived from a study of shared clonotypes between healthy human individuals. At the level of the study: Sampling drew on donors who were a couple of women and a few men aged 18 to 49.

Points from the study as a whole: Clonotype sharing across several donors was observed for around 5% of naive CD4 clonotypes.

The material for each subset, its genomic DNA, was split evenly across several immunoSEQ plates. This table comes from immunoSEQ multiplex PCR, and its TCRdb copy is limited to in-frame clones, with some not included. In the table there are around 940,000 clones, around three quarters of which are singletons. Material for sequencing was memory CD4+ T cells sorted from blood. Subset described: CD45RA-negative fraction. This receptor was taken from a young man in good health. This chain connects TRBV5-1 to TRBJ2-3; TRBD2 might be the D (7 bases). The CDR3 nucleotides are TGCGCCAGCAGCCCCTTGGGGGGGGCTTCTAGCACAGATACGCAGTATTTT. Translation: CASSPLGGASSTDTQYF.